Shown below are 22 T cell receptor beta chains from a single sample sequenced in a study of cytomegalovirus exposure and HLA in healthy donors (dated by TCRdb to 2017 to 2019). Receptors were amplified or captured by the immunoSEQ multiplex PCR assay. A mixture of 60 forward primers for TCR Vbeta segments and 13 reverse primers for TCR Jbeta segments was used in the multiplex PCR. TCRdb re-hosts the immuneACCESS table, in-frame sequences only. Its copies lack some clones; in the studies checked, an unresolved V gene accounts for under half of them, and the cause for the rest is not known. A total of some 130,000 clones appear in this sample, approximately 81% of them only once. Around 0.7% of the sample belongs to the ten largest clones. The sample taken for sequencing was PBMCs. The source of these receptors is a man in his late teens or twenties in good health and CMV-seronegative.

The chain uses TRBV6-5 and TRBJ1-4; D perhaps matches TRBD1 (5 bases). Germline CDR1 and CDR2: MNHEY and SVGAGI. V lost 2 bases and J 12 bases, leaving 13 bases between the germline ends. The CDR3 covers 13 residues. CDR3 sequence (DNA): TGTGCCAGCAGTTACGGGGGGGGTAGCGAACTGTTTTTT. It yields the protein CASSYGGGSELFF.

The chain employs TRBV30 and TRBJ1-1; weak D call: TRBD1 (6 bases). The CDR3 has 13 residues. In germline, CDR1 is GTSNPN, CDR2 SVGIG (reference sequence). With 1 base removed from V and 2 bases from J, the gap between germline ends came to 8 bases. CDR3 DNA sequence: TGTGCCTGGAGTGAGACAGGCAACACTGAAGCTTTCTTT. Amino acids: CAWSETGNTEAFF.

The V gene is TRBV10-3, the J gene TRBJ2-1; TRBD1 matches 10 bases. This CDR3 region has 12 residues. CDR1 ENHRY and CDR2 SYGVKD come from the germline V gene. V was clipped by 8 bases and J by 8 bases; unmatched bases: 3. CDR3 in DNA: TGTGCCATCCGGGACAGGGGCCATGAGCAGTTCTTC. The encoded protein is CAIRDRGHEQFF.

The CDR3 DNA reads TGTGCCAGCAGTTACGACAGGGGGTCACAGCCCCAGCATTTT. Translated: CASSYDRGSQPQHF. V is TRBV6-5 and J is TRBJ1-5; 9 nucleotides agree with TRBD1. From germline, CDR1 is MNHEY and CDR2 SVGAGI. The V gene end was trimmed by 2 bases and the J gene end by 7 bases; junction bases not matched to a gene: 3. The CDR3 loop spans 14 amino acids.

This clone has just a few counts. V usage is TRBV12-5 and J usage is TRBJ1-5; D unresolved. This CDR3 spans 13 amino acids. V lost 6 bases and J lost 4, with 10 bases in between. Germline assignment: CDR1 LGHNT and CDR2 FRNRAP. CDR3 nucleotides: TGTGCTAGTGGCCCTGGAGGGAATCAGCCCCAGCATTTT. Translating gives CASGPGGNQPQHF.

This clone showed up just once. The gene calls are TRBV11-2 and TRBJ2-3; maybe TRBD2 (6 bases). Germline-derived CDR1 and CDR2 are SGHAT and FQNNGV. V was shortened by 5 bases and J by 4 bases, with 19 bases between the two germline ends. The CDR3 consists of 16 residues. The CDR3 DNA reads TGTGCCAGCAGCCTAGCCGCAGTGGGGGAGGCAGATACGCAGTATTTT. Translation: CASSLAAVGEADTQYF.

In DNA form, the CDR3 reads TGTGCCAGCAGTCTGGGACAGGCCTCCTACGAGCAGTACTTC. It codes for CASSLGQASYEQYF. The chain joins TRBV27 to TRBJ2-7, with TRBD1 matching over 8 bases. Germline V CDR1 and CDR2: MNHEY, SMNVEV (reference sequence). J was trimmed by 0 bases and V by 5 bases; bases with no gene match: 3. The CDR3 totals 14 residues.

CDR3 protein: CAISEASRDSPLHF. CDR3 sequence (DNA): TGTGCCATCAGTGAAGCTTCCCGGGATTCACCCCTCCACTTT. The chain combines TRBV10-3 with TRBJ1-6; D is undetermined. The CDR3 loop spans 14 amino acids. V was cut by 3 bases and J by 8 bases, with 11 bases left in between. Looked up from germline, CDR1 is ENHRY and CDR2 is SYGVKD.

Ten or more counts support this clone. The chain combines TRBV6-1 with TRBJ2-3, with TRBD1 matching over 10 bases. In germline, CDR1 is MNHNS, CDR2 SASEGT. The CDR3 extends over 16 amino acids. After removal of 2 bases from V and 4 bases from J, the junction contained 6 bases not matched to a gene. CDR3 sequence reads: CASSESIGQGADTQYF. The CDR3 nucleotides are TGTGCCAGCAGTGAAAGTATCGGACAGGGGGCAGATACGCAGTATTTT.

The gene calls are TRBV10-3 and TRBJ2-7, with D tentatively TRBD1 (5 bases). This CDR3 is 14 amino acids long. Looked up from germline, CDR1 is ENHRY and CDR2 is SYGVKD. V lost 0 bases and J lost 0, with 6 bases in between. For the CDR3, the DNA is TGTGCCATCAGTGAGTCTGACAGCTCCTACGAGCAGTACTTC. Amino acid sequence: CAISESDSSYEQYF.

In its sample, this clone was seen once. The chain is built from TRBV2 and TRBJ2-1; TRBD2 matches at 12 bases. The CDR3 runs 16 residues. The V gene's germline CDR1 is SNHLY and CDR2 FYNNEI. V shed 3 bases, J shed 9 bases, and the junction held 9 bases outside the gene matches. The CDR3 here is CASSERASGGAFEQFF. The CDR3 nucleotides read TGTGCCAGCAGTGAGCGTGCTAGCGGGGGGGCTTTTGAGCAGTTCTTC.

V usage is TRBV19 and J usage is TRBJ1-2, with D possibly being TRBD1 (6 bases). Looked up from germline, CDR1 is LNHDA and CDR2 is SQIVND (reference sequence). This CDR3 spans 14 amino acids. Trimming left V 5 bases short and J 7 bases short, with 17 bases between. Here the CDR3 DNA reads TGTGCCAGTAGTCCCACCCCCAGGGGTGGTGGCTACACCTTC. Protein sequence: CASSPTPRGGGYTF.

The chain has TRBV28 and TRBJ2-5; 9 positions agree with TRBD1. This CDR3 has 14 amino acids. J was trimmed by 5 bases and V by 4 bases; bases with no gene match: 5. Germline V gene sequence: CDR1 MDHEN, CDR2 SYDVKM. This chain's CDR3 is CASSSGQGWETQYF. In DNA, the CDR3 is TGTGCCAGCAGTTCGGGACAGGGATGGGAGACCCAGTACTTC.

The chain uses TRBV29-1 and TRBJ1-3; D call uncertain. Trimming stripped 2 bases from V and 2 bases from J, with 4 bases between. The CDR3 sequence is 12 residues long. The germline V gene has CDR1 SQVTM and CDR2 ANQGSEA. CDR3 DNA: TGCAGCGTTGAAACTACTGGAAACACCATATATTTT. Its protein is CSVETTGNTIYF. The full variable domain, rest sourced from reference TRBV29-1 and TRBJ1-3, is SAVISQKPSRDICQRGTSLTIQCQVDSQVTMMFWYRQQPGQSLTLIATANQGSEATYESGFVIDKFPISRPNLTFSTLTVSNMSPEDSSIYLCSVETTGNTIYFGEGSWLTVV.

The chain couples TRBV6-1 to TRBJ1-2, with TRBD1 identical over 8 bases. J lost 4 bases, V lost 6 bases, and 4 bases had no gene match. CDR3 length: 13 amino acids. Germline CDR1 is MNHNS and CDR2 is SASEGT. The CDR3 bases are TGTGCCAGCAGACCGGGACAGGTCTATGGCTACACCTTC. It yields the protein CASRPGQVYGYTF.

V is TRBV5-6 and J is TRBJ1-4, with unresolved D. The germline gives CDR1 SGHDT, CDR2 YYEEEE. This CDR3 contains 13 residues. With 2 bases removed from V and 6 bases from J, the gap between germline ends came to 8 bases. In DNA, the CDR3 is TGTGCCAGCAGCTTCCAGGAAGATGAAAAACTGTTTTTT. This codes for CASSFQEDEKLFF.

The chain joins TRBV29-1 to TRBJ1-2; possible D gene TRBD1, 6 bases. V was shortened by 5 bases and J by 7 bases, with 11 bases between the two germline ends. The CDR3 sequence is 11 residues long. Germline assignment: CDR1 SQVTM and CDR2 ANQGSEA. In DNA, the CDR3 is TGCAGCGTTTCAGGGGTAAGTGGCTACACCTTC. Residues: CSVSGVSGYTF.

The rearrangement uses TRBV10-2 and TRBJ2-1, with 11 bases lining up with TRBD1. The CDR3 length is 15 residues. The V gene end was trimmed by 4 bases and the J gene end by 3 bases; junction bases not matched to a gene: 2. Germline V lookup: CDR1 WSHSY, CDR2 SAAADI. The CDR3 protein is CASSGGTGGYNEQFF. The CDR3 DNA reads TGCGCCAGCAGTGGTGGGACAGGGGGCTACAATGAGCAGTTCTTC.

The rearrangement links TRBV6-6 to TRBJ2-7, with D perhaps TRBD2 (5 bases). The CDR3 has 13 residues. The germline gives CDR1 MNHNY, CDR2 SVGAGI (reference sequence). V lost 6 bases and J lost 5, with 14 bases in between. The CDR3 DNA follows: TGTGCCAGCAGCCCTTTTGAGAGGGACGAGCAGTACTTC. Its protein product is CASSPFERDEQYF.

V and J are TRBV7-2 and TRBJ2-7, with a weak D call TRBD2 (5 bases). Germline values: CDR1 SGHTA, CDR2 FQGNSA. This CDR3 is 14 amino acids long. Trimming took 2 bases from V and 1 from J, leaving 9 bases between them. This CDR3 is CASSLTRESYEQYF. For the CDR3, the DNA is TGTGCCAGCAGCTTAACGAGGGAGTCCTACGAGCAGTACTTC.

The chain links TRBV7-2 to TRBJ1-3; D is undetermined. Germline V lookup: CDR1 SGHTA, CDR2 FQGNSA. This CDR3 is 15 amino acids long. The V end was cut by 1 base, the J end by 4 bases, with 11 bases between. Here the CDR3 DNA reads TGTGCCAGCAGCTTAGGGGCGCCCCGCGGAAACACCATATATTTT. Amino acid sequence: CASSLGAPRGNTIYF.

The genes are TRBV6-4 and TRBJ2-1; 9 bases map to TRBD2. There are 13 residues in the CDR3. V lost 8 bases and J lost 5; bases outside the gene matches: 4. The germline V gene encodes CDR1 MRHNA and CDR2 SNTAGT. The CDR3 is CASAGGPHNEQFF. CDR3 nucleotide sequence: TGTGCCAGCGCGGGGGGGCCCCACAATGAGCAGTTCTTC.